A selection of T cell receptor beta chains follows, all from one sample in a study of blood T cells in healthy people across ages. From the 5' RACE reads, TCRdb called clonotypes with MiXCR, one entry per CDR3 protein. The data show over 1,500,000 distinct CDR3 sequences, about 49% seen once. Sequences were obtained from blood. The receptor source for this set is a woman aged 35 to 49 in good health. CDR3s include the opening cysteine and the closing phenylalanine or tryptophan. The D gene is left open where the match is weak. A row's size may be missing; if present it is once, few, many or a size class.

clone size: few
V gene: TRBV28
J gene: TRBJ2-7
D gene: TRBD2
CDR3 DNA: TGTGCCAGCAGTTCTGCCGGGGCGGGGGGTTCGTACGAGCAGTACTTC
CDR3 protein: CASSSAGAGGSYEQYF

clone size: NA
V gene: TRBV20-1
J gene: TRBJ2-5
D gene: TRBD2
CDR3 DNA: TGCAGTGCTAGTCGGGGCGGGGGGACCCAAGAGACCCAGTACTTC
CDR3 protein: CSASRGGGTQETQYF

clone size: NA
V gene: TRBV28
J gene: TRBJ1-6
D gene: NA
CDR3 DNA: TGTGCCAGCAGTTGGGCAGGGGCCTTTAATTCACCCCTCCACTTT
CDR3 protein: CASSWAGAFNSPLHF

clone size: NA
V gene: TRBV20-1
J gene: TRBJ1-2
D gene: TRBD1
CDR3 DNA: TGCAGTGCCCAGCGCCGGGGACAGGGGGGTTCTAACTATGGCTACACCTTC
CDR3 protein: CSAQRRGQGGSNYGYTF

clone size: NA
V gene: TRBV12-3/TRBV12-4
J gene: TRBJ1-2
D gene: NA
CDR3 DNA: TGTGCCAGCCAAGGGTCACCCCCGAATAACTATGGCTACACCTTC
CDR3 protein: CASQGSPPNNYGYTF

clone size: NA
V gene: TRBV9
J gene: TRBJ2-2
D gene: TRBD2
CDR3 DNA: TGTGCCAGCAGCGTAGGGGTAGCGGGGGGGAACACCGGGGAGCTGTTTTTT
CDR3 protein: CASSVGVAGGNTGELFF

clone size: NA
V gene: TRBV6-6
J gene: TRBJ1-4
D gene: NA
CDR3 DNA: TGTGCCAGCAGAGACAGTGCTAATGAAAAACTGTTTTTT
CDR3 protein: CASRDSANEKLFF

clone size: NA
V gene: TRBV12-3/TRBV12-4
J gene: TRBJ1-2
D gene: NA
CDR3 DNA: TGTGCCAGCACTCTGTGGGGGCGCGGCTATGGCTACACCTTC
CDR3 protein: CASTLWGRGYGYTF

clone size: NA
V gene: TRBV5-1
J gene: TRBJ2-3
D gene: NA
CDR3 DNA: TGCGCCAGCAGCCCGGAATGGGGACACCCCGACTCAGATACGCAGTATTTT
CDR3 protein: CASSPEWGHPDSDTQYF

clone size: NA
V gene: TRBV20-1
J gene: TRBJ2-6
D gene: NA
CDR3 DNA: TGCAGTTACCCCGATGGGGCGCCGAGCTCTGGGGCCAACGTCCTGACTTTC
CDR3 protein: CSYPDGAPSSGANVLTF

clone size: NA
V gene: TRBV12-3/TRBV12-4
J gene: TRBJ2-6
D gene: NA
CDR3 DNA: TGTGCCAGCAGTTTAAAACAGGCTGGGGCCAACGTCCTGACTTTC
CDR3 protein: CASSLKQAGANVLTF

clone size: NA
V gene: TRBV20-1
J gene: TRBJ1-4
D gene: NA
CDR3 DNA: TGCAGTGCTAGAGATGGCAGGGGAGGCGAAAAACTGTTTTTT
CDR3 protein: CSARDGRGGEKLFF

clone size: NA
V gene: TRBV5-1
J gene: TRBJ2-1
D gene: TRBD2
CDR3 DNA: TGCGCCAGCAGCACTAGCGGGGGGGCTCACAATGAGCAGTTCTTC
CDR3 protein: CASSTSGGAHNEQFF

clone size: NA
V gene: TRBV5-1
J gene: TRBJ1-1
D gene: NA
CDR3 DNA: TGCGCCAGCAGCCTAATTTCTCCGGGAGCCAACACTGAAGCTTTCTTT
CDR3 protein: CASSLISPGANTEAFF

clone size: many
V gene: TRBV12-3/TRBV12-4
J gene: TRBJ2-4
D gene: NA
CDR3 DNA: TGTGCCAGCAGCCGAGGGGGGGACAAAAACATTCAGTACTTC
CDR3 protein: CASSRGGDKNIQYF

clone size: NA
V gene: TRBV2
J gene: TRBJ2-3
D gene: NA
CDR3 DNA: TGTGCCAGCAGTGATCAGGCTCGGGGAACAGATACGCAGTATTTT
CDR3 protein: CASSDQARGTDTQYF

clone size: NA
V gene: TRBV27
J gene: TRBJ2-3
D gene: NA
CDR3 DNA: TGTGCCAGCAGTTTAAGATCCGACAGAAGCACAGATACGCAGTATTTT
CDR3 protein: CASSLRSDRSTDTQYF

clone size: few
V gene: TRBV20-1
J gene: TRBJ2-7
D gene: TRBD1
CDR3 DNA: TGCAGTGCTAGTAGGGACAGTGAACCCTACGAGCAGTACTTC
CDR3 protein: CSASRDSEPYEQYF

clone size: NA
V gene: TRBV7-2
J gene: TRBJ1-1
D gene: NA
CDR3 DNA: TGTGCCAGCAGCTTACAAAATTATAGGAACACTGAAGCTTTCTTT
CDR3 protein: CASSLQNYRNTEAFF

clone size: NA
V gene: TRBV20-1
J gene: TRBJ1-1
D gene: NA
CDR3 DNA: TGCAGTGCTAGAGATGGGGGTTTGGGGAACACTGAAGCTTTCTTT
CDR3 protein: CSARDGGLGNTEAFF

clone size: NA
V gene: TRBV15
J gene: TRBJ2-1
D gene: TRBD2
CDR3 DNA: TGTGCCTCCAGCAGAGCTCGCGGGGGGGGCCACAATGAGCAGTTCTTC
CDR3 protein: CASSRARGGGHNEQFF

clone size: NA
V gene: TRBV28
J gene: TRBJ2-5
D gene: NA
CDR3 DNA: TGTGCCAGCAGTCCGTCGATCTCGGGGACCCAGTACTTC
CDR3 protein: CASSPSISGTQYF

clone size: NA
V gene: TRBV20-1
J gene: TRBJ2-1
D gene: NA
CDR3 DNA: TGCAGTGCTAGAGGGACTGCTAGCTCCTACGAGCAGTTCTTC
CDR3 protein: CSARGTASSYEQFF

clone size: NA
V gene: TRBV29-1
J gene: TRBJ1-1
D gene: TRBD1
CDR3 DNA: TGCAGCGCCAAACAGGGGGCGCTACCCACTGAAGCTTTCTTT
CDR3 protein: CSAKQGALPTEAFF

clone size: NA
V gene: TRBV20-1
J gene: TRBJ2-7
D gene: NA
CDR3 DNA: TGCAGTGCTAGAGTCCCGGGATCCTTGCAGTACTTC
CDR3 protein: CSARVPGSLQYF

clone size: few
V gene: TRBV27
J gene: TRBJ2-6
D gene: NA
CDR3 DNA: TGTGCCAGCACCCCTCGGTTTCGCTCTGGGGCCAACGTCCTGACTTTC
CDR3 protein: CASTPRFRSGANVLTF

clone size: NA
V gene: TRBV24-1
J gene: TRBJ2-5
D gene: NA
CDR3 DNA: TGTGCCACCAGTGAAGGTTTCGGGATGGGGAGGCAAGAGACCCAGTACTTC
CDR3 protein: CATSEGFGMGRQETQYF

clone size: NA
V gene: TRBV5-1
J gene: TRBJ2-5
D gene: TRBD1
CDR3 DNA: TGCGCCAGCAGCAGATCCGGGACAGGTTTCCAAGAGACCCAGTACTTC
CDR3 protein: CASSRSGTGFQETQYF

clone size: NA
V gene: TRBV5-1
J gene: TRBJ2-3
D gene: TRBD2
CDR3 DNA: TGCGCCAGCAGCTTGGCTAGCGGGAACACAGATACGCAGTATTTT
CDR3 protein: CASSLASGNTDTQYF

clone size: many
V gene: TRBV5-1
J gene: TRBJ2-7
D gene: TRBD1
CDR3 DNA: TGTGCCAGCAGCTTGGACAGGGGGACCTACGAGCAGTACTTC
CDR3 protein: CASSLDRGTYEQYF

clone size: NA
V gene: TRBV7-6
J gene: TRBJ1-4
D gene: NA
CDR3 DNA: TGTGCCAGCAGCTTGGGGACGGGACGGGCTAATGAAAAACTGTTTTTT
CDR3 protein: CASSLGTGRANEKLFF

clone size: NA
V gene: TRBV29-1
J gene: TRBJ2-5
D gene: NA
CDR3 DNA: TGCAGCGCCACAGGGACGGTGACCCAGTACTTC
CDR3 protein: CSATGTVTQYF

clone size: NA
V gene: TRBV6-4
J gene: TRBJ1-2
D gene: NA
CDR3 DNA: TGTGCCAGCAGTGACTCTTTGAGGGATGGCTACACCTTC
CDR3 protein: CASSDSLRDGYTF

clone size: NA
V gene: TRBV12-3/TRBV12-4
J gene: TRBJ2-6
D gene: NA
CDR3 DNA: TGTGCCAGCAGTTTTGGGGCGGCTGGGGCCAACTTCCTGACTTTC
CDR3 protein: CASSFGAAGANFLTF

clone size: NA
V gene: TRBV7-8
J gene: TRBJ1-6
D gene: NA
CDR3 DNA: TGTGCCAGCAGCTTGAGGGGGGGACGCGGGTCACCCCTCCACTTT
CDR3 protein: CASSLRGGRGSPLHF

clone size: NA
V gene: TRBV6-5
J gene: TRBJ2-3
D gene: TRBD2
CDR3 DNA: TGTGCCAGCAGTCAAGCCGGGACTAGTGGCGATACGCAGTATTTT
CDR3 protein: CASSQAGTSGDTQYF

clone size: NA
V gene: TRBV7-9
J gene: TRBJ2-3
D gene: NA
CDR3 DNA: TGTGCCGGCAGCTTATCATTCAACACAGATACGCAGTATTTT
CDR3 protein: CAGSLSFNTDTQYF

clone size: NA
V gene: TRBV4-2
J gene: TRBJ2-5
D gene: TRBD2
CDR3 DNA: TGTGCCAGCAGCCAAGATGGGCCAGCGGGGGAACAAGAGACCCAGTACTTC
CDR3 protein: CASSQDGPAGEQETQYF

clone size: NA
V gene: TRBV5-5
J gene: TRBJ2-5
D gene: NA
CDR3 DNA: TGTGCCAGCAGCTTTTTCCCAGTGGAGGGCCAAGAGACCCAGTACTTC
CDR3 protein: CASSFFPVEGQETQYF

clone size: NA
V gene: TRBV12-5
J gene: TRBJ1-2
D gene: TRBD1
CDR3 DNA: TGTGCTAGTGCCACCAATGAGGGGCAGGGGGCGATTGGCTACACCTTC
CDR3 protein: CASATNEGQGAIGYTF

clone size: few
V gene: TRBV7-2
J gene: TRBJ2-3
D gene: NA
CDR3 DNA: TGTGCCAGCAGCCGCCTGACGGCAGATACGCAGTATTTT
CDR3 protein: CASSRLTADTQYF

clone size: NA
V gene: TRBV3-1
J gene: TRBJ1-4
D gene: NA
CDR3 DNA: TGTGCCAGCAGCCTCGGACGAAAAAGAAATGAAAAACTGTTTTTT
CDR3 protein: CASSLGRKRNEKLFF

clone size: many
V gene: TRBV29-1
J gene: TRBJ2-5
D gene: TRBD1
CDR3 DNA: TGCAGCGTAGCCGGGACAGGGGGTTACCAAGAGACCCAGTACTTC
CDR3 protein: CSVAGTGGYQETQYF

clone size: NA
V gene: TRBV6-5
J gene: TRBJ1-6
D gene: NA
CDR3 DNA: TGTGCCAGCAGTTCCGCCCGTAATTCACCCCTCCACTTT
CDR3 protein: CASSSARNSPLHF

clone size: NA
V gene: TRBV25-1
J gene: TRBJ2-4
D gene: NA
CDR3 DNA: TGTGCCAGCACCGACGGGATAGCCAATAACATTCAGTACTTC
CDR3 protein: CASTDGIANNIQYF

clone size: NA
V gene: TRBV7-9
J gene: TRBJ2-7
D gene: NA
CDR3 DNA: TGTGCCAGCAGCTTAGGGGACTGGGACTCCGACGAGCAGTACTTC
CDR3 protein: CASSLGDWDSDEQYF

clone size: once
V gene: TRBV5-1
J gene: TRBJ2-3
D gene: NA
CDR3 DNA: TGCGCCAGCAGCTTTGGGGAGCCTAACACAGATACGCAGTATTTT
CDR3 protein: CASSFGEPNTDTQYF

clone size: few
V gene: TRBV7-2
J gene: TRBJ2-1
D gene: NA
CDR3 DNA: TGTGCCAGCAGCTTAAGGGACAAGAGACACAATGAGCAGTTCTTC
CDR3 protein: CASSLRDKRHNEQFF

clone size: few
V gene: TRBV6-1
J gene: TRBJ2-1
D gene: NA
CDR3 DNA: TGTGCCAGCAGTCACAACAGGGAGAATGAGCAGTTCTTC
CDR3 protein: CASSHNRENEQFF

clone size: NA
V gene: TRBV6-1
J gene: TRBJ2-4
D gene: NA
CDR3 DNA: TGTGCCAGCAGTGAGCCGGGGGTCGCCAAAAACATTCAGTACTTC
CDR3 protein: CASSEPGVAKNIQYF

clone size: NA
V gene: TRBV29-1
J gene: TRBJ1-5
D gene: NA
CDR3 DNA: TGCAGCGTCCTCAGGGTGCCCCAGCATTTT
CDR3 protein: CSVLRVPQHF

clone size: few
V gene: TRBV13
J gene: TRBJ2-5
D gene: NA
CDR3 DNA: TGTGCCAGCAGCATCCGGACAGCTATACAAGAGACCCAGTACTTC
CDR3 protein: CASSIRTAIQETQYF

clone size: NA
V gene: TRBV7-9
J gene: TRBJ1-2
D gene: NA
CDR3 DNA: TGTGCCAGCAGCTTGGAAATGCCTTATGGCTACACCTTC
CDR3 protein: CASSLEMPYGYTF

clone size: NA
V gene: TRBV28
J gene: TRBJ2-1
D gene: NA
CDR3 DNA: TGTGCCAACAGGATTCGAGGGGTGAGCTCCTACAATGAGCAGTTCTTC
CDR3 protein: CANRIRGVSSYNEQFF